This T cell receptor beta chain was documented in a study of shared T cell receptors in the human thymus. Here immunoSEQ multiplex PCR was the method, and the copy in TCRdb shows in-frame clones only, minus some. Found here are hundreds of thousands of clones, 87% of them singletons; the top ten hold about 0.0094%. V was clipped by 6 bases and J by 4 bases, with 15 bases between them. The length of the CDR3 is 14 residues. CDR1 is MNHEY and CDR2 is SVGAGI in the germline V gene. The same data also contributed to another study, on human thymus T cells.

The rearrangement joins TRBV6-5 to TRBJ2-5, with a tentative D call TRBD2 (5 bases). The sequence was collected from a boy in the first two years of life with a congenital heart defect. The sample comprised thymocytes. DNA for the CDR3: TGTGCCAGCAGCGACGAGGTGGGGAGAGAGACCCAGTACTTC. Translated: CASSDEVGRETQYF.